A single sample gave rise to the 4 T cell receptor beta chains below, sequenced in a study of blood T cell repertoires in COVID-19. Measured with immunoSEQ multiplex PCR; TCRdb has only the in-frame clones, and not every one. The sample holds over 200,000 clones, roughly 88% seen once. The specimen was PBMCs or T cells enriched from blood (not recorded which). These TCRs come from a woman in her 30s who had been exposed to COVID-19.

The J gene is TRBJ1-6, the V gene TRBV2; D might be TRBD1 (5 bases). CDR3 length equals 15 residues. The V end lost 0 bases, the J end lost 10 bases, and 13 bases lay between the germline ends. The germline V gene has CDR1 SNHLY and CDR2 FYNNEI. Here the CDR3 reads CASSEAWAGPSPLHF. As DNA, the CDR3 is TGTGCCAGCAGTGAAGCATGGGCAGGGCCCTCACCCCTCCACTTT.

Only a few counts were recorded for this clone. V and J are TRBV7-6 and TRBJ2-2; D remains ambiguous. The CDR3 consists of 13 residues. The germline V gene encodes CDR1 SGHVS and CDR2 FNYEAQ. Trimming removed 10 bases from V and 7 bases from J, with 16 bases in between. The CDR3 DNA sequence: TGTGCCACTTCTCTCGGAGCTAGCGGGGAGCTGTTTTTT. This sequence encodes CATSLGASGELFF.

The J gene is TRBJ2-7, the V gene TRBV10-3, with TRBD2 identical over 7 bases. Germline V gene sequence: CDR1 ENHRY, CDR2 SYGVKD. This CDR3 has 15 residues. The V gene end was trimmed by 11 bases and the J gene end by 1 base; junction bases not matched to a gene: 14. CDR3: CAVGTPGLTSYEQYF. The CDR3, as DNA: TGTGCCGTAGGGACGCCGGGACTAACATCCTACGAGCAGTACTTC.

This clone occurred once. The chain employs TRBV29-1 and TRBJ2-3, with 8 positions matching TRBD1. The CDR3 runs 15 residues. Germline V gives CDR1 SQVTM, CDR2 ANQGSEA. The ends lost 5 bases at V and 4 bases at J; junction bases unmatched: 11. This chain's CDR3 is CSVKVQGVWADTQYF. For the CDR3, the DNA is TGCAGCGTTAAAGTACAGGGGGTTTGGGCAGATACGCAGTATTTT.